This TCR beta chain was sequenced for a study of blood T cells in healthy people across ages. This CDR3 comprises 15 residues. Per germline, CDR1 DFQATT and CDR2 SNEGSKA (reference sequence). Trimming stripped 6 bases from V and 4 bases from J, with 20 bases between. Combining a sample-barcoded 5' primer with a J-beta primer mix, a second PCR ran for about 7 to 11 cycles. TCRdb independently ran MiXCR on the 5' RACE reads; one entry per CDR3 protein. The sample comprises 1.5 million to 2 million distinct CDR3 sequences, around half of which are singletons, and approximately 2% rests with the top ten.

This TCR was sampled from a woman aged 40 to 50 in good health. V usage is TRBV20-1 and J usage is TRBJ2-3, with TRBD1 as a possible D gene (6 bases). The sample comprised blood. As DNA, the CDR3 is TGCAGTGCGCCGCGCCAGGGGATTGCGTCAGATACGCAGTATTTT. It translates to CSAPRQGIASDTQYF.